Sequencing of this T cell receptor beta chain was carried out in a study of blood T cell repertoires in COVID-19. TCRdb keeps only in-frame clones here, not all; method: immunoSEQ multiplex PCR. Here the sample spans some 66,000 clones, approximately 90% being singletons. Germline CDR1 MNHEY, CDR2 SMNVEV (reference sequence). The V segment lost 5 bases and the J segment 4 bases; nucleotides outside the gene matches: 21. There are 20 residues in the CDR3. This TCR came from a human donor in a cohort sampled during active COVID-19. The chain joins TRBV27 to TRBJ1-4, with 8 bases aligning to TRBD1. Sequenced input: peripheral blood. CDR3 amino acids: CASSPRTGQGSLTSNEKLFF. The CDR3 DNA reads TGTGCCAGCAGTCCCCGGACCGGACAGGGTTCCCTAACGAGTAATGAAAAACTGTTTTTT.